This T cell receptor (beta chain) was captured by sequencing in a study of cytomegalovirus exposure and HLA in healthy donors. The PCR made use of 60 Vbeta and 13 Jbeta primers. Generated by immunoSEQ multiplex PCR, the TCRdb table keeps only in-frame clones and is missing some. The data contain tens of thousands of clones, just under 70% of them seen just once; the ten biggest clones take up roughly 16%. This clone was counted a single time. Trimming left V 5 bases short and J 11 bases short, with 21 bases between. The CDR3 spans 14 residues. Germline V gene data show CDR1 as SGHNT and CDR2 as YENEEA.

Sequences were obtained from PBMCs. This receptor was obtained from a woman in her forties or fifties in good health and CMV-seropositive. V and J are TRBV11-3 and TRBJ2-5, with D perhaps matching TRBD1 (7 bases). The CDR3, as DNA: TGTGCCAGCAGCGCTCGGACAGGATCGGGGGAGCAGTACTTC. Translating it yields CASSARTGSGEQYF.